Sequencing of this T cell receptor (beta chain) was carried out in a study of neoadjuvant anti-PD-1 for oral cavity cancer. This clone rates as medium-sized. Time point in this sample: after neoadjuvant nivolumab, at surgical resection. Patients had HPV-negative, locally advanced oral cavity squamous cell carcinoma. Blood cells were analyzed directly, without culture or expansion. PBMC libraries mostly used roughly 480 ng of input genomic DNA, with six replicates per sample. Sequencing used immunoSEQ multiplex PCR; TCRdb keeps in-frame clones, though not all of them. The sample records more than 9,000 clones, roughly 61% being singletons. Germline-derived CDR1 and CDR2 are MDHEN and SYDVKM. Trimming took 7 bases from V and 0 from J; bases not matched to a gene: 4. The CDR3 consists of 15 residues.

The receptor's source is a person aged 35-79 years with oral cavity squamous cell carcinoma. The chain links TRBV28 to TRBJ2-2, with 8 bases aligning to TRBD2. The sequenced sample was PBMCs, obtained after nivolumab (anti-PD-1) treatment. Here the CDR3 reads CASILSGANTGELFF. CDR3 nucleotide sequence: TGTGCCAGCATCCTTAGCGGGGCGAACACCGGGGAGCTGTTTTTT.